The 16 T cell receptor beta chains presented below share a single source sample, sequenced in a study of control samples from healthy donors and cancer patients. TCRdb's table, derived via immunoSEQ multiplex PCR, lists solely in-frame clones and lacks some. The sample records around 150,000 clones, roughly 90% being singletons. Material for sequencing was blood. The receptors were sampled from a man aged 25 to 45 in good health.

V gene TRBV6-4 combines with J gene TRBJ1-4; 9 bases are shared with TRBD1. The CDR3 loop spans 15 amino acids. In germline, CDR1 is MRHNA, CDR2 SNTAGT. Unmatched junction bases numbered 15, after V lost 8 bases and J lost 11 bases. CDR3 nucleotides: TGTGCCAGCGGAAAAAAGAACAGGGGGCAGGAGAAACTGTTTTTT. The encoded protein is CASGKKNRGQEKLFF.

The chain links TRBV6-5 to TRBJ1-1; D remains ambiguous. Germline V gives CDR1 MNHEY, CDR2 SVGAGI. V dropped 7 bases and J dropped 2 bases, with 14 bases sitting between them. The CDR3 is 14 amino acids. CDR3 in amino acids: CASTRTGGNTEAFF. The CDR3 nucleotides are TGTGCCAGCACCCGAACTGGCGGAAACACTGAAGCTTTCTTT.

The chain has TRBV12-3 or TRBV12-4 and TRBJ2-7; D is unclear. The CDR3 is made up of 12 amino acids. Trimming took 6 bases from V and 3 from J, leaving 9 bases between them. Here the CDR3 reads CASRALGYEQYF. Written as DNA, the CDR3 is TGTGCCAGCAGGGCACTTGGCTACGAGCAGTACTTC.

This clone was observed a single time. V usage is TRBV5-5 and J usage is TRBJ2-2; D is ambiguous. Germline assignment: CDR1 SGHKS and CDR2 YYEKEE (reference sequence). V shed 6 bases and J shed 3 bases, with 9 bases lying between them. The CDR3 spans 13 residues. The CDR3 nucleotides read TGTGCCAGCATGGGAAGGGACACCGGGGAGCTGTTTTTT. Protein: CASMGRDTGELFF.

This clone was observed once. The rearrangement links TRBV19 to TRBJ1-5, with D perhaps TRBD1 (6 bases). The V and J ends lost 6 bases and 6 bases respectively, with 27 bases between them. The CDR3 covers 18 residues. CDR1 LNHDA and CDR2 SQIVND come from the germline V gene (reference sequence). The CDR3 DNA sequence: TGTGCCAGTAGCACCACCAGCGGGGGCCCCCACCGGGGTCAGCCCCAGCATTTT. Amino acid sequence: CASSTTSGGPHRGQPQHF.

The rearrangement joins TRBV19 to TRBJ1-3, with D tentatively TRBD1 (6 bases). Trimming cost V 4 bases and J 0 bases, with 7 bases left between them. The CDR3 is made up of 14 amino acids. CDR1 and CDR2 (germline): LNHDA, SQIVND (reference sequence). CDR3 DNA sequence: TGTGCCAGTAGTACACAGGGCTCTGGAAACACCATATATTTT. This gives the protein CASSTQGSGNTIYF.

This rearrangement joins TRBV28 to TRBJ2-7, with 9 bases aligning to TRBD1. Germline assignment: CDR1 MDHEN and CDR2 SYDVKM. The CDR3 extends over 14 amino acids. The J segment lost 4 bases and the V segment lost 3 bases, leaving 4 bases of the junction unmatched. The CDR3 reads CASSFPDRGYEQYF. CDR3 nucleotide sequence: TGTGCCAGCAGTTTTCCGGACAGGGGATACGAGCAGTACTTC.

This clone has just one count. CDR3 DNA: TGTGCCAGTAGTATCATATCGGAGCCAGGGGGGTTCCATGAGCAGTTCTTC. Translating gives CASSIISEPGGFHEQFF. This chain connects TRBV19 to TRBJ2-1; perhaps TRBD1 as D (7 bases). The V gene's germline CDR1 is LNHDA and CDR2 SQIVND (reference sequence). CDR3 length: 17 amino acids. The V end was cut by 3 bases, the J end by 8 bases, with 23 bases between.

J is TRBJ1-5 and V is TRBV12-3 or TRBV12-4, with D unresolved. Deletions cut 6 bases from V and 3 bases from J, with 6 bases between. The CDR3 is 12 residues long. The CDR3 sequence is CASRLNNQPQHF. The CDR3 coding sequence is TGTGCCAGCAGATTAAACAATCAGCCCCAGCATTTT.

The genes are TRBV9 and TRBJ2-1, with D possibly being TRBD1 or TRBD2 (5 bases each). CDR3 length: 16 residues. CDR1 SGDLS and CDR2 YYNGEE come from the germline V gene. The V end lost 3 bases, the J end lost 9 bases, and 22 bases lay between the germline ends. The CDR3 reads CASSGLLDQGGGEQFF. The CDR3 bases are TGTGCCAGCAGCGGATTACTAGATCAGGGCGGTGGTGAGCAGTTCTTC.

This chain connects TRBV15 to TRBJ2-1; D might be TRBD2 (7 bases). With 3 bases removed from V and 3 bases from J, the gap between germline ends came to 21 bases. The CDR3 is made up of 18 amino acids. CDR1 is LNHNV and CDR2 is YYDKDF in the germline V gene (reference sequence). The CDR3 is CATSRTYQRGHHYNEQFF. The CDR3, as DNA: TGTGCCACCAGCAGGACTTATCAGCGGGGACACCACTACAATGAGCAGTTCTTC. The full variable domain, with the rest looked up from reference TRBV15 and TRBJ2-1, is DAMVIQNPRYQVTQFGKPVTLSCSQTLNHNVMYWYQQKSSQAPKLLFHYYDKDFNNEADTPDNFQSRRPNTSFCFLDIRSPGLGDTAMYLCATSRTYQRGHHYNEQFFGPGTRLTVL.

The chain recombines TRBV6-5 with TRBJ1-2, with D perhaps TRBD1 (5 bases). V lost 5 bases to trimming and J lost 4 bases, with 14 bases between them. The CDR3 has 14 amino acids. In germline, CDR1 is MNHEY, CDR2 SVGAGI. CDR3 in amino acids: CASSRGPSGYGYTF. Written as DNA, the CDR3 is TGTGCCAGCAGTAGGGGACCGTCGGGCTATGGCTACACCTTC.

The chain joins TRBV4-2 to TRBJ2-7; D is possibly TRBD2 (6 bases). The CDR3 covers 12 residues. V gave up 5 bases and J gave up 6 bases, with 11 bases separating them. The germline CDR1 and CDR2 sequences are LGHNA and YNFKEQ. CDR3: CASSGLGGEQYF. CDR3 DNA: TGTGCCAGCAGCGGGCTGGGGGGCGAGCAGTACTTC.

The chain employs TRBV24-1 and TRBJ2-1; D is uncertain. The CDR3 sequence is 13 residues long. CDR1 and CDR2 (germline): KGHDR, SFDVKD. V lost 2 bases and J lost 4, with 5 bases in between. In DNA, the CDR3 is TGTGCCACCAGTGATTCCGCTTACAATGAGCAGTTCTTC. Protein: CATSDSAYNEQFF.

This chain connects TRBV2 to TRBJ1-2; 12 bases agree with TRBD1. The germline CDR1 and CDR2 sequences are SNHLY and FYNNEI. The CDR3 length is 15 residues. V lost 5 bases, J lost 7 bases, and 8 bases stayed unmatched. CDR3 sequence (DNA): TGTGCCAGCAGTCGCCGCGGGACAGGGGGCATTGGCTACACCTTC. It codes for CASSRRGTGGIGYTF.

With respect to this clone: At one boundary the junction diverges from the germline segment, which might be a read error. Other DNA variants within this sample encode the same CDR3. The chain recombines TRBV11-2 with TRBJ2-7, with TRBD2 matching over 9 bases. Looked up from germline, CDR1 is SGHAT and CDR2 is FQNNGV. CDR3 length: 13 residues. DNA for the CDR3: TGCGCCAGCTCTATAGGCGGGGGGGGCGAGCAGTACTTC. Encoded protein: CASSIGGGGEQYF.